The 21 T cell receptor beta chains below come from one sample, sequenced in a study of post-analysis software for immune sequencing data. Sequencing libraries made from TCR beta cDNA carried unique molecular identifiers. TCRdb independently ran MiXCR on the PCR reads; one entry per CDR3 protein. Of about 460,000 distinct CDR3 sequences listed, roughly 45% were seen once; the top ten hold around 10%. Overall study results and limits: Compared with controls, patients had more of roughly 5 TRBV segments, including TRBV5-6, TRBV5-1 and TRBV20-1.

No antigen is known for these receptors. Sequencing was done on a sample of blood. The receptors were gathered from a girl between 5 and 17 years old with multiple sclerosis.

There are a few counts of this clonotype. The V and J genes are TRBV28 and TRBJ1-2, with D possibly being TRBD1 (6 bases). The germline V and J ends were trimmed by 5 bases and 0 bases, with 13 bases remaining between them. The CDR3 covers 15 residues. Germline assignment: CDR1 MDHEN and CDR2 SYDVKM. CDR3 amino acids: CASSPGQTANYGYTF. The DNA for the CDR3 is TGTGCCAGCAGTCCCGGACAGACTGCTAACTATGGCTACACCTTC.

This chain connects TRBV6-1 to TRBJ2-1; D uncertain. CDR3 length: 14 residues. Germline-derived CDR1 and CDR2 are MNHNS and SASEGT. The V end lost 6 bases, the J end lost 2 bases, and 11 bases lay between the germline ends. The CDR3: CASRNLEPYNEQFF. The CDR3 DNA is TGTGCCAGCAGAAACCTCGAACCCTACAATGAGCAGTTCTTC.

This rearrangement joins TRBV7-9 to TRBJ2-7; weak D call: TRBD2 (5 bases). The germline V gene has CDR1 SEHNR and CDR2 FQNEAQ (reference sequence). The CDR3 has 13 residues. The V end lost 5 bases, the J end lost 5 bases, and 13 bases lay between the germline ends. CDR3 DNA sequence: TGTGCCAGCAGCGCTGGACTTAGGAACGAGCAGTACTTC. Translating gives CASSAGLRNEQYF.

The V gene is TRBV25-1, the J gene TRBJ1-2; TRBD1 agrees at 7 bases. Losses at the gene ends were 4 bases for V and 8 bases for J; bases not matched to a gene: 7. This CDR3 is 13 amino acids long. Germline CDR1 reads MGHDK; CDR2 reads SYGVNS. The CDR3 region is CASSGQGTHGYTF. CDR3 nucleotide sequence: TGTGCCAGCAGTGGACAGGGTACTCACGGCTACACCTTC.

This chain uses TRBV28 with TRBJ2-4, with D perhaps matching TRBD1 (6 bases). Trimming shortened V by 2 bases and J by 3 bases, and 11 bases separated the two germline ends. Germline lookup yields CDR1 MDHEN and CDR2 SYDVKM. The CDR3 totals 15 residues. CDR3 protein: CASSLAGVVKNIQYF. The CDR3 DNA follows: TGTGCCAGCAGTTTAGCAGGGGTGGTCAAAAACATTCAGTACTTC.

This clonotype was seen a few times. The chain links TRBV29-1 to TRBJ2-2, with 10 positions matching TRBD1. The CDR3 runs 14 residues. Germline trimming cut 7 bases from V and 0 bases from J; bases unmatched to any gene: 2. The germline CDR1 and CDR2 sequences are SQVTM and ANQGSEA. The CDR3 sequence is CSGGQGANTGELFF. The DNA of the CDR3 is TGCAGCGGAGGACAGGGGGCGAACACCGGGGAGCTGTTTTTT.

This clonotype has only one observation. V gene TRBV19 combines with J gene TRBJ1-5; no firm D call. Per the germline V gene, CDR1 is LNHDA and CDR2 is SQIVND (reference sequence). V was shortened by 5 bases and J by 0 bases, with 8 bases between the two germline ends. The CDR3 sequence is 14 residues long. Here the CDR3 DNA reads TGTGCCAGTAGTCCGGCAGATAGCAATCAGCCCCAGCATTTT. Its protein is CASSPADSNQPQHF.

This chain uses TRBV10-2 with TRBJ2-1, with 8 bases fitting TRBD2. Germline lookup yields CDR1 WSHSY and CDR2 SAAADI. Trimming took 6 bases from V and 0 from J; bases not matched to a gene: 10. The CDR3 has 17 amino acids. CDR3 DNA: TGCGCCAGCAGAGCCGGGACTAGTCTTTTCTCCTACAATGAGCAGTTCTTC. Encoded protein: CASRAGTSLFSYNEQFF.

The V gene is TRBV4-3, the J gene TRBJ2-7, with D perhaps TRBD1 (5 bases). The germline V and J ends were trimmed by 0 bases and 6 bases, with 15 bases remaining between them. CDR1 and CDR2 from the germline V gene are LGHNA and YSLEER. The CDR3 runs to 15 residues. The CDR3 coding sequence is TGCGCCAGCAGCCAAGATTTCGGCAGGGTTAGCGAGCAGTACTTC. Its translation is CASSQDFGRVSEQYF.

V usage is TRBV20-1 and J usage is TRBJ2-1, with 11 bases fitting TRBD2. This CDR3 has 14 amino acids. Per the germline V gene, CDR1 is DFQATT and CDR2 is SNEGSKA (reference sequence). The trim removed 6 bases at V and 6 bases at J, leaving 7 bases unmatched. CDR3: CSAPTSGRANEQFF. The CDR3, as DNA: TGCAGTGCCCCCACTAGCGGGAGAGCCAATGAGCAGTTCTTC.

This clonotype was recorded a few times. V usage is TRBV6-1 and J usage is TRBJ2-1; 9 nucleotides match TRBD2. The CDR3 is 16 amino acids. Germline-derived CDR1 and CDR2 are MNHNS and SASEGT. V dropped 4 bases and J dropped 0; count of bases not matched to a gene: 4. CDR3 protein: CASSVAGVSSYNEQFF. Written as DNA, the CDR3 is TGTGCCAGCAGTGTAGCGGGGGTGAGCTCCTACAATGAGCAGTTCTTC.

The CDR3 loop is CASSFLSSTDTQYF. The CDR3 region has the DNA TGTGCCAGCAGCTTCCTAAGTAGCACAGATACGCAGTATTTT. The J gene is TRBJ2-3, the V gene TRBV7-3; D not certain. Germline-derived CDR1 and CDR2 are SGHTA and FQGTGA. This CDR3 contains 14 residues. V lost 3 bases, J lost 0 bases, and 7 bases lay in between.

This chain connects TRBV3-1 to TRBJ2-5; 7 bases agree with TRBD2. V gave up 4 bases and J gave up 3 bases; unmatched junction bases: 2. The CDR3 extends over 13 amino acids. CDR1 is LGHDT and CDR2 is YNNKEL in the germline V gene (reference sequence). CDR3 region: CASSRTSEETQYF. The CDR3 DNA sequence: TGTGCCAGCAGCCGCACTAGCGAAGAGACCCAGTACTTC.

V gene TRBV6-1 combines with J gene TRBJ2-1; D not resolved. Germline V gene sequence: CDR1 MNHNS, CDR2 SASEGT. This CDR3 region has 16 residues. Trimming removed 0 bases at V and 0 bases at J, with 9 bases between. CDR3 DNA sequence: TGTGCCAGCAGTGAAGCGTTGGGCGGCTCCTACAATGAGCAGTTCTTC. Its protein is CASSEALGGSYNEQFF.

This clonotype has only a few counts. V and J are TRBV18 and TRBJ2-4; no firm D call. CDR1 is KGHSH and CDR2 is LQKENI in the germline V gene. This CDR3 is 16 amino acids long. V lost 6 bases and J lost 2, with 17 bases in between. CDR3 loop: CASSPQDELPKNIQYF. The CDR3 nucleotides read TGTGCCAGCTCTCCCCAGGACGAGTTACCCAAAAACATTCAGTACTTC.

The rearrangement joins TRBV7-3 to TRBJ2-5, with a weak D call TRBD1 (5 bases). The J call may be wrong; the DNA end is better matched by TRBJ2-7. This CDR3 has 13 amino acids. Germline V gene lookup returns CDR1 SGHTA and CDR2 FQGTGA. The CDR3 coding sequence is TGTGCCAGCAGCTTCGACAGAACCTACGAGCAGTACTTC. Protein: CASSFDRTYEQYF.

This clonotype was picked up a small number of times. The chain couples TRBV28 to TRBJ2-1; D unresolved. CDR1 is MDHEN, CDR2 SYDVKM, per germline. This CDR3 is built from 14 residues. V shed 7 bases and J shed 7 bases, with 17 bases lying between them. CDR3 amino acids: CASNLWPKRNEQFF. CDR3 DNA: TGTGCCAGCAATTTGTGGCCGAAGAGGAATGAGCAGTTCTTC.

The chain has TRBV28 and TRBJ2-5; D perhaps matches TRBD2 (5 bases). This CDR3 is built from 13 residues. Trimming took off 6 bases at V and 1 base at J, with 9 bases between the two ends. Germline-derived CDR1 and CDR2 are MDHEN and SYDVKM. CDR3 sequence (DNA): TGTGCCAGCAGACTAGGCCCCCAAGAGACCCAGTACTTC. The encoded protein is CASRLGPQETQYF.

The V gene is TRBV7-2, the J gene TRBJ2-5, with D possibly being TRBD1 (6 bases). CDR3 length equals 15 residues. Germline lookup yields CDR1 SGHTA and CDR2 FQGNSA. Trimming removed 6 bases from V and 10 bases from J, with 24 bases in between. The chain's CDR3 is CASRWTGGIQQGQYF. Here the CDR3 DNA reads TGTGCCAGCAGGTGGACGGGCGGCATTCAACAGGGCCAGTACTTC.

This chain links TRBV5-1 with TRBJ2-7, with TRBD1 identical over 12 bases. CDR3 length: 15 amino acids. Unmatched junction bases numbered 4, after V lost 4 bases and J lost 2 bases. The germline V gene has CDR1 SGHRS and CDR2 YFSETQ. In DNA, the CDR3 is TGCGCCAGCAGCGAGGGACAGGGGGCCCCCTACGAGCAGTACTTC. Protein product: CASSEGQGAPYEQYF.

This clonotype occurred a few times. The CDR3 region is CSVEEGADFVEAQYF. The DNA of the CDR3 is TGCAGCGTTGAAGAAGGGGCTGACTTTGTTGAGGCCCAGTACTTC. The rearrangement joins TRBV29-1 to TRBJ2-5; tentatively, D is TRBD1 (5 bases). Germline CDR1 and CDR2: SQVTM and ANQGSEA. The CDR3 extends over 15 amino acids. Trimming stripped 0 bases from V and 9 bases from J, with 20 bases between.